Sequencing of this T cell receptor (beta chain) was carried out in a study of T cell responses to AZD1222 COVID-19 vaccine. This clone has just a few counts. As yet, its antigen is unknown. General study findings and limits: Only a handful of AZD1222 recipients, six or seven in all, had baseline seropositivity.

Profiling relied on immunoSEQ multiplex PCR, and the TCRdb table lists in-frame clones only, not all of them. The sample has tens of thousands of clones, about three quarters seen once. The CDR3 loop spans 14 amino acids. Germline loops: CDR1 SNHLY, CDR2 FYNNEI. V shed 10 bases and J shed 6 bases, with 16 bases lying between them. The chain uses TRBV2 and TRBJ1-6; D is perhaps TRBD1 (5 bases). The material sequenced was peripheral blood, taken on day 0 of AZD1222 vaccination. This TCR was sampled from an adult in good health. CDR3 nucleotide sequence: TGTGCCACCTACCCCCGGGGACGTAATTCACCCCTCCACTTT. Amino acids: CATYPRGRNSPLHF.